A single sample is the source of the 11 T cell receptor beta chains below, sequenced in a study of blood T cell repertoires in COVID-19. The repertoire was sequenced with immunoSEQ multiplex PCR; TCRdb's copy has only in-frame clones and lacks some. This sample has about 360,000 clones, with about 86% found just once. The sequenced sample was peripheral blood. The receptors derive from a woman aged 60 to 75 with COVID-19, enrolled during active disease.

This clone showed up just once. V is TRBV11-3 and J is TRBJ1-2; 8 nucleotides match TRBD1. This CDR3 has 16 amino acids. Germline V CDR1 and CDR2: SGHNT, YENEEA. The trim removed 3 bases at V and 4 bases at J, leaving 10 bases unmatched. CDR3 sequence reads: CASSFSQGAFSYGYTF. Written as DNA, the CDR3 is TGTGCCAGCAGCTTCTCCCAGGGGGCATTTAGCTATGGCTACACCTTC.

There are a few counts of this clone. The gene calls are TRBV27 and TRBJ2-3, with 10 bases identical to TRBD1. The junction had 2 bases not matched to a gene; V was cut back by 4 bases and J by 4 bases. CDR3 size: 14 residues. Germline-derived CDR1 and CDR2 are MNHEY and SMNVEV (reference sequence). The CDR3 sequence is CASSWDRGADTQYF. The CDR3 nucleotides read TGTGCCAGCAGTTGGGACAGGGGTGCAGATACGCAGTATTTT.

This clone was observed a single time. The chain recombines TRBV12-3 or TRBV12-4 with TRBJ1-5; tentative D call: TRBD1 (6 bases). With 1 base removed from V and 7 bases from J, the gap between germline ends came to 8 bases. This CDR3 has 13 amino acids. The CDR3 loop is CASSLDRAQPQHF. The CDR3 DNA follows: TGTGCCAGCAGTTTAGACAGGGCCCAGCCCCAGCATTTT.

Comment on this clone: An end of the junction differs from the germline gene, which may be a read error. The genes are TRBV3-1 (or the pseudogene TRBV3-2) and TRBJ2-7; 11 bases agree with TRBD2. CDR3 length equals 13 residues. Germline V gene sequence: CDR1 LGHDT, CDR2 YNNKEL (reference sequence). The CDR3 sequence: CASSQELAGGLAF. CDR3 sequence (DNA): TGTGCCAGCAGCCAAGAGCTAGCGGGGGGTCTAGCGTTC.

V usage is TRBV7-2 and J usage is TRBJ2-7, with D possibly TRBD2 on 5 matching bases. The CDR3 sequence is 13 residues long. V lost 3 bases to trimming and J lost 6 bases, with 12 bases between them. The germline V gene encodes CDR1 SGHTA and CDR2 FQGNSA. CDR3 in amino acids: CASSFGLPGEQYF. The CDR3 coding sequence is TGTGCCAGCAGCTTCGGACTGCCTGGCGAGCAGTACTTC.

This clone was recorded a few times. This sequence joins TRBV3-1 (or the pseudogene TRBV3-2) and TRBJ1-6; D ambiguous. CDR1 is LGHDT and CDR2 is YNNKEL in the germline V gene (reference sequence). Deletions cut 0 bases from V and 10 bases from J, with 7 bases between. This CDR3 comprises 13 residues. The DNA for the CDR3 is TGTGCCAGCAGCCAAGAACAGAAATCACCCCTCCACTTT. Translating it yields CASSQEQKSPLHF.

CDR3 sequence: CASSFARGNRLGYTF. DNA of the CDR3: TGTGCCAGCAGCTTTGCCAGGGGGAACCGTCTGGGCTACACCTTC. V usage is TRBV5-6 and J usage is TRBJ1-2, with TRBD1 matching 7 bases. Per germline, CDR1 SGHDT and CDR2 YYEEEE. The CDR3 consists of 15 residues. J gave up 8 bases and V 2 bases, and 12 bases lay outside the gene matches.

The chain's CDR3 is CASSPTGSHSYEQYF. The CDR3 nucleotides are TGTGCCAGCTCACCCACGGGATCGCACTCCTACGAGCAGTACTTC. The chain uses TRBV18 and TRBJ2-7; TRBD2 might be the D (5 bases). The CDR3 runs to 15 residues. V was trimmed by 3 bases and J by 0 bases, leaving 12 bases between them. CDR1 and CDR2 (germline): KGHSH, LQKENI.

The J gene is TRBJ2-5, the V gene TRBV4-1; 10 nucleotides match TRBD2. The CDR3 has 16 residues. V lost 4 bases, J lost 7 bases, and 12 bases stayed unmatched. Germline loops: CDR1 MGHRA, CDR2 YSYEKL. Here the CDR3 DNA reads TGCGCCAGCAGCCCCCCAGGGCAGCGGGGGGGCCGGACCCAGTACTTC. Its translation is CASSPPGQRGGRTQYF.

The rearrangement links TRBV7-2 to TRBJ2-1, with a possible D match to TRBD1 (6 bases). This CDR3 comprises 14 residues. Trimming cost V 3 bases and J 7 bases, with 13 bases left between them. Looked up from germline, CDR1 is SGHTA and CDR2 is FQGNSA. The DNA for the CDR3 is TGTGCCAGCAGCTTCCGGACAGCTATGAATGAGCAGTTCTTC. Protein product: CASSFRTAMNEQFF.

This clone was picked up one time. The V call is TRBV9, the J call TRBJ2-4, with TRBD2 matching over 8 bases. V lost 4 bases and J lost 2; bases outside the gene matches: 11. The CDR3 sequence is 17 residues long. Germline V gene sequence: CDR1 SGDLS, CDR2 YYNGEE. CDR3: CASSPPGSGGPKNIQYF. CDR3 coding DNA: TGTGCCAGCAGCCCCCCAGGGTCGGGGGGGCCCAAAAACATTCAGTACTTC.